The rows below give T cell receptor beta chains drawn from one sample of a study of T cell clones after liver transplantation. Sequencing used immunoSEQ multiplex PCR; TCRdb keeps in-frame clones, though not all of them. The sample comprises roughly 74,000 clones, 80% of which are singletons, and 0.6% rests with the top ten. The material sequenced was CD4+ T cells from blood, taken before liver transplant. These receptors came from a human donor who received a liver transplant. Both conserved end residues are part of each CDR3. The D gene is left open where the match is weak. Where a row states a size, it is once, few, many or the class of an expanded clone; other rows omit it.

size: once
D: .
J: TRBJ2-3
V: TRBV6-1
CDR3: CASSARTGSSTDTQYF
DNA: TGTGCCAGCAGTGCGCGAACGGGATCTAGCACAGATACGCAGTATTTT

size: .
D: .
J: TRBJ2-7
V: TRBV5-1
CDR3: CASSSRDGDYEQYF
DNA: TGCGCCAGCAGCTCTCGGGACGGCGACTACGAGCAGTACTTC

size: once
D: TRBD2
J: TRBJ2-7
V: TRBV9
CDR3: CASSVGVREAYEQYF
DNA: TGTGCCAGCAGCGTAGGGGTACGGGAGGCCTACGAGCAGTACTTC

size: .
D: TRBD1
J: TRBJ1-1
V: TRBV19
CDR3: CASSTREGARPEAFF
DNA: TGTGCCAGTAGTACGAGGGAGGGGGCGAGGCCTGAAGCTTTCTTT

size: .
D: .
J: TRBJ1-4
V: TRBV7-2
CDR3: CASRRTVGYEKLFF
DNA: TGTGCCAGCAGGCGGACAGTAGGTTATGAAAAACTGTTTTTT

size: .
D: .
J: TRBJ2-7
V: TRBV6-1
CDR3: CASSVGRGSYEQYF
DNA: TGTGCCAGCAGTGTGGGACGCGGGTCCTACGAGCAGTACTTC

size: .
D: .
J: TRBJ1-5
V: TRBV19
CDR3: CASSNPNQPQHF
DNA: TGTGCCAGTAGCAACCCGAATCAGCCCCAGCATTTT

size: .
D: TRBD1
J: TRBJ2-1
V: TRBV5-4
CDR3: CASSSGAGGTYNEQFF
DNA: TGTGCCAGCAGCTCAGGAGCAGGGGGTACCTACAATGAGCAGTTCTTC

size: .
D: .
J: TRBJ1-1
V: TRBV5-1
CDR3: CASSLRGQGNTEAFF
DNA: TGCGCCAGCAGCTTGAGGGGCCAGGGGAACACTGAAGCTTTCTTT

size: .
D: TRBD1
J: TRBJ1-5
V: TRBV28
CDR3: CASSLTGASNQPQHF
DNA: TGTGCCAGCAGTTTAACAGGGGCAAGCAATCAGCCCCAGCATTTT

size: .
D: TRBD1
J: TRBJ2-5
V: TRBV7-7
CDR3: CASSLDRGQTQYF
DNA: TGTGCTAGCAGCTTAGACAGGGGGCAGACCCAGTACTTC

size: .
D: .
J: TRBJ2-5
V: TRBV20-1
CDR3: CRGGGAETQYF
DNA: TGCAGGGGCGGCGGGGCCGAGACCCAGTACTTC

size: .
D: TRBD1
J: TRBJ1-2
V: TRBV5-1
CDR3: CASSLLFRDRGPFGYTF
DNA: TGCGCCAGCAGCTTGCTCTTCCGGGACAGGGGGCCGTTTGGCTACACCTTC

size: .
D: .
J: TRBJ1-2
V: TRBV18
CDR3: CASSPERVVGYTF
DNA: TGTGCCAGCTCCCCCGAGCGAGTTGTGGGCTACACCTTC

size: .
D: .
J: TRBJ2-1
V: TRBV9
CDR3: CASSVGGRSSYNEQFF
DNA: TGTGCCAGCAGCGTAGGTGGGAGGAGCTCCTACAATGAGCAGTTCTTC

size: .
D: .
J: TRBJ2-1
V: TRBV5-6
CDR3: CASSFGVGKQFF
DNA: TGTGCCAGCAGCTTTGGGGTGGGTAAGCAGTTCTTC

size: .
D: TRBD1
J: TRBJ1-2
V: TRBV2
CDR3: CASSPQGRNYGYTF
DNA: TGTGCCAGCAGCCCACAGGGGCGAAACTATGGCTACACCTTC

size: few
D: TRBD1
J: TRBJ2-7
V: TRBV18
CDR3: CASSPTGWENEQYF
DNA: TGTGCCAGCTCACCGACAGGGTGGGAAAACGAGCAGTACTTC

size: .
D: .
J: TRBJ1-5
V: TRBV2
CDR3: CASSVRILGNQPQHF
DNA: TGTGCCAGCAGTGTGCGGATTTTGGGCAATCAGCCCCAGCATTTT

size: .
D: .
J: TRBJ1-1
V: TRBV18
CDR3: CASSPRGQRNTEAFF
DNA: TGTGCCAGCTCACCAAGGGGACAAAGGAACACTGAAGCTTTCTTT

size: once
D: .
J: TRBJ2-7
V: TRBV6-6
CDR3: CASSYEAGLYEQYF
DNA: TGTGCCAGCAGTTACGAGGCGGGCCTTTACGAGCAGTACTTC

size: .
D: TRBD1
J: TRBJ2-1
V: TRBV6-5
CDR3: CASSDRGFYNEQFF
DNA: TGTGCCAGCTCGGACAGGGGGTTTTACAATGAGCAGTTCTTC

size: .
D: .
J: TRBJ1-1
V: TRBV5-4
CDR3: CASSPGIRDTEAFF
DNA: TGTGCCAGCAGCCCCGGGATCAGGGACACTGAAGCTTTCTTT

size: .
D: .
J: TRBJ2-5
V: TRBV28
CDR3: CASSSSGTGRETQYF
DNA: TGTGCCAGCAGTTCGTCCGGGACGGGGAGGGAGACCCAGTACTTC

size: .
D: .
J: TRBJ2-1
V: TRBV10-3
CDR3: CAISERVDFNEQFF
DNA: TGTGCCATCAGTGAGAGGGTCGATTTCAATGAGCAGTTCTTC

size: .
D: TRBD2
J: TRBJ2-1
V: TRBV7-9
CDR3: CASRGLAGGRGGDEQFF
DNA: TGTGCCAGCAGGGGACTAGCGGGAGGGCGGGGTGGTGATGAGCAGTTCTTC

size: .
D: .
J: TRBJ2-1
V: TRBV28
CDR3: CASSWNYRSLMANEQFF
DNA: TGTGCCAGCAGTTGGAACTATAGGTCCCTCATGGCAAATGAGCAGTTCTTC

size: .
D: .
J: TRBJ1-1
V: TRBV5-1
CDR3: CASSLTPANTEAFF
DNA: TGCGCCAGCAGCCTAACACCGGCGAACACTGAAGCTTTCTTT

size: once
D: .
J: TRBJ2-3
V: TRBV29-1
CDR3: CSVARGRTDTQYF
DNA: TGCAGCGTTGCGCGGGGCCGCACAGATACGCAGTATTTT

size: .
D: TRBD1
J: TRBJ1-1
V: TRBV5-1
CDR3: CASSRNLLQGFAEAFF
DNA: TGCGCCAGCAGCCGTAATTTGTTACAGGGGTTCGCTGAAGCTTTCTTT

size: .
D: TRBD1
J: TRBJ2-5
V: TRBV10-2
CDR3: CASSRSPGQGGETQYF
DNA: TGCGCCAGCAGTCGATCTCCGGGACAGGGAGGAGAGACCCAGTACTTC

size: .
D: TRBD2
J: TRBJ2-3
V: TRBV20-1
CDR3: CSAGLANTQYF
DNA: TGCAGTGCTGGACTAGCAAATACGCAGTATTTT

size: .
D: .
J: TRBJ2-1
V: TRBV19
CDR3: CASTRDPSYNEQFF
DNA: TGTGCCAGTACCAGGGATCCCTCCTACAATGAGCAGTTCTTC

size: .
D: TRBD1
J: TRBJ1-1
V: TRBV5-1
CDR3: CASSSGQGDTEAFF
DNA: TGCGCCAGCAGCTCGGGACAGGGGGACACTGAAGCTTTCTTT

size: .
D: TRBD2
J: TRBJ2-1
V: TRBV7-3
CDR3: CASSLRLAGVNEQFF
DNA: TGTGCCAGCAGCTTGAGGCTAGCGGGAGTCAATGAGCAGTTCTTC

size: .
D: .
J: TRBJ1-4
V: TRBV7-2
CDR3: CASSPRPSRLATNEKLFF
DNA: TGTGCCAGCAGTCCCAGACCCTCGAGACTCGCAACTAATGAAAAACTGTTTTTT

size: .
D: TRBD1
J: TRBJ1-2
V: TRBV27
CDR3: CASSRRTGDYGYTF
DNA: TGTGCCAGCAGCCGGAGGACAGGGGACTATGGCTACACCTTC

size: .
D: .
J: TRBJ1-3
V: TRBV5-1
CDR3: CASSPRTPGNTIYF
DNA: TGCGCCAGCAGTCCACGGACGCCGGGAAACACCATATATTTT

size: .
D: TRBD1
J: TRBJ2-1
V: TRBV11-3
CDR3: CASSYGAGGMYNEQFF
DNA: TGTGCCAGCAGCTACGGGGCAGGGGGTATGTACAATGAGCAGTTCTTC

size: once
D: .
J: TRBJ2-2
V: TRBV25-1
CDR3: CATSQGSTGELFF
DNA: TGTGCCACCAGCCAGGGATCCACCGGGGAGCTGTTTTTT

size: once
D: .
J: TRBJ2-5
V: TRBV11-2
CDR3: CASSYSPYFQETQYF
DNA: TGTGCCAGCAGCTACTCCCCCTACTTTCAAGAGACCCAGTACTTC

size: .
D: .
J: TRBJ1-2
V: TRBV5-1
CDR3: CASSLVVGTRVSNGYTF
DNA: TGCGCCAGCAGCTTGGTAGTTGGGACAAGGGTGAGCAATGGCTACACCTTC

size: .
D: .
J: TRBJ1-5
V: TRBV6-5
CDR3: CASSPRFGTNQPQHF
DNA: TGTGCCAGCAGCCCCCGGTTTGGTACCAATCAGCCCCAGCATTTT

size: .
D: .
J: TRBJ2-2
V: TRBV19
CDR3: CASSNRGGANTGELFF
DNA: TGTGCCAGTAGTAACAGGGGAGGTGCGAACACCGGGGAGCTGTTTTTT